The 21 T cell receptor beta chains given below trace back to one sample, sequenced in a study of regulatory T cells in long-lasting Graves disease. The time point here: newly diagnosed GD, antithyroid drugs for less than 3 months. RNA extracted from PBMCs served as the sequencing template. For TCR beta, libraries came from iRepertoire HTBI primers and Arm-PCR of CDR3 regions. TCRdb fed the multiplex PCR reads into MiXCR, producing one record per CDR3 protein. The sample shows 350,000 to 500,000 distinct CDR3 sequences, about 17% of them seen only once. These data also featured in a second study, about T cells in Graves' hyperthyroidism and ophthalmopathy.

This sample comprised peripheral blood mononuclear cells (PBMCs), obtained at new diagnosis, from a patient treated with antithyroid drugs. Receptors originate from a woman between 25 and 40 years old with Graves disease.

The rearrangement uses TRBV10-3 and TRBJ1-2; D gene uncertain. Germline V gene data show CDR1 as ENHRY and CDR2 as SYGVKD. The CDR3 totals 16 residues. Trimming cost V 4 bases and J 0 bases, with 15 bases left between them. CDR3 coding DNA: TGTGCCATCAGTGGCGGGATGTCCTATTCTAACTATGGCTACACCTTC. Its translation: CAISGGMSYSNYGYTF.

The CDR3 sequence is CASSPQASSGANVLTF. The CDR3 region has the DNA TGTGCCAGCTCACCACAGGCTAGCTCTGGGGCCAACGTCCTGACTTTC. The V call is TRBV18, the J call TRBJ2-6; D remains ambiguous. Germline V lookup: CDR1 KGHSH, CDR2 LQKENI. Deletions cut 1 base from V and 0 bases from J, with 7 bases between. CDR3 length equals 16 residues.

This clonotype was seen at least ten times. This chain connects TRBV15 to TRBJ1-5; D is unclear. CDR1 and CDR2 from the germline V gene are LNHNV and YYDKDF (reference sequence). CDR3 length: 17 amino acids. With 0 bases removed from V and 2 bases from J, the gap between germline ends came to 14 bases. The CDR3 is CATSRDFRDGGNQPQHF. The CDR3 DNA reads TGTGCCACCAGCAGAGATTTTCGGGATGGAGGCAATCAGCCCCAGCATTTT.

CDR3 region: CASSVTSWNEQFF. The DNA of the CDR3 is TGTGCCAGCAGCGTGACTAGCTGGAATGAGCAGTTCTTC. V usage is TRBV11-2 and J usage is TRBJ2-1, with 7 nucleotides matching TRBD2. The CDR3 runs 13 residues. CDR1 SGHAT and CDR2 FQNNGV come from the germline V gene. V was pared by 5 bases and J by 7 bases, with 5 bases of the junction left unmatched.

This clonotype appeared a few times. The CDR3 protein is CAISENLQGATEAFF. In nucleotides, the CDR3 is TGTGCCATCAGTGAGAATTTACAGGGGGCTACTGAAGCTTTCTTT. The chain combines TRBV10-3 with TRBJ1-1, with 9 bases fitting TRBD1. The germline CDR1 and CDR2 sequences are ENHRY and SYGVKD. This CDR3 region has 15 residues. V was clipped by 2 bases and J by 5 bases; unmatched bases: 6.

A word on this clonotype: A read error likely explains this, since a far larger clone differs by one base. The chain has TRBV18 and TRBJ2-1; 10 nucleotides match TRBD1. CDR3 size: 15 residues. The J segment lost 10 bases and the V segment lost 3 bases, leaving 9 bases of the junction unmatched. Per the germline V gene, CDR1 is KGHSH and CDR2 is LQKENI. The CDR3 coding sequence is TGTGCCAGCTCACCCCCCGGGACAGGGGCATGGGAGCAGTTCTTC. Protein product: CASSPPGTGAWEQFF.

Many counts were recorded for this clonotype. The J gene is TRBJ2-1, the V gene TRBV12-3 or TRBV12-4; TRBD1 matches 7 bases. The J call may be incorrect, as the DNA end agrees better with TRBJ2-5. The CDR3 is 14 residues long. CDR3 region: CASSLTGTQETQYF. The DNA of the CDR3 is TGTGCCAGCAGTTTGACAGGGACCCAAGAGACCCAGTACTTC.

The sample holds many counts of this clonotype. The chain uses TRBV6-1 and TRBJ1-2; D uncertain. Trimming removed 1 base from V and 2 bases from J, with 5 bases in between. The V gene's germline CDR1 is MNHNS and CDR2 SASEGT. The CDR3 totals 13 residues. The CDR3 here is CASSEGSNYGYTF. CDR3 in DNA: TGTGCCAGCAGTGAAGGGTCGAACTATGGCTACACCTTC.

This clonotype was seen many times. This chain uses TRBV20-1 with TRBJ2-5; a weak D match, TRBD2 (6 bases). The CDR3 is made up of 14 amino acids. The ends were cut back, 3 bases at V and 0 bases at J, with 11 bases in the middle. Germline values: CDR1 DFQATT, CDR2 SNEGSKA (reference sequence). The CDR3 protein is CSASRRRDQETQYF. CDR3 in DNA: TGCAGTGCTAGTAGGAGGAGGGACCAAGAGACCCAGTACTTC.

This clonotype was counted at least ten times. This chain links TRBV20-1 with TRBJ2-5; 9 bases line up with TRBD1. The J segment lost 0 bases and the V segment lost 1 base, leaving 12 bases of the junction unmatched. CDR1 and CDR2 (germline): DFQATT, SNEGSKA (reference sequence). This CDR3 region has 18 residues. As DNA, the CDR3 is TGCAGTGCTAGAGTGCGGGTCGAGACAGGGGGGTACCAAGAGACCCAGTACTTC. Translated, it gives CSARVRVETGGYQETQYF.

This clonotype was seen at least ten times. The V call is TRBV6-2 or TRBV6-3, the J call TRBJ1-2; D is uncertain. Trimming took off 2 bases at V and 2 bases at J, with 6 bases between the two ends. CDR1 and CDR2 from the germline V gene are MNHEY and SVGEGT. The CDR3 runs 13 residues. Written as DNA, the CDR3 is TGTGCCAGCAGTTACGAACGGAACTATGGCTACACCTTC. As protein: CASSYERNYGYTF.

This clonotype was counted ten times or more. The rearrangement links TRBV29-1 to TRBJ2-3; the match to TRBD1 covers 7 bases. The junction had 6 bases not matched to a gene; V was cut back by 6 bases and J by 9 bases. The CDR3 sequence is 11 residues long. Per the germline V gene, CDR1 is SQVTM and CDR2 is ANQGSEA. CDR3 DNA sequence: TGCAGCGTCCCCTCCAGGGGGACGCAGTATTTT. Its translation: CSVPSRGTQYF.

The V gene is TRBV2, the J gene TRBJ2-7; tentative D call: TRBD1 (6 bases). CDR1 and CDR2 (germline): SNHLY, FYNNEI. Trimming pared 8 bases from V and 6 bases from J, leaving 17 bases between. CDR3 length: 13 amino acids. The DNA for the CDR3 is TGTGCCAGCTGGCAGGGGTTGGGCCGCGAGCAGTACTTC. Translated: CASWQGLGREQYF.

This clonotype was picked up a small number of times. The J gene is TRBJ2-7, the V gene TRBV11-3; 11 nucleotides match TRBD1. Losses at the gene ends were 6 bases for V and 1 base for J; bases not matched to a gene: 5. This CDR3 spans 15 amino acids. CDR1 and CDR2 (germline): SGHNT, YENEEA. CDR3 nucleotide sequence: TGTGCCAGCAGTTCCGGACAGGGGGCATCCTACGAGCAGTACTTC. Amino acid sequence: CASSSGQGASYEQYF.

This clonotype has at least ten counts. The J gene is TRBJ2-5, the V gene TRBV11-3, with 8 bases that match TRBD1. The CDR3 has 15 residues. Losses at the gene ends were 5 bases for V and 3 bases for J; bases not matched to a gene: 8. Germline V lookup: CDR1 SGHNT, CDR2 YENEEA. CDR3 region: CASSPGQGSEETQYF. CDR3 coding DNA: TGTGCCAGCAGCCCCGGACAGGGTAGTGAAGAGACCCAGTACTTC.

This clonotype showed up many times. This chain links TRBV6-2 or TRBV6-3 with TRBJ2-1, with D hard to call. This CDR3 is 15 amino acids long. Per the germline V gene, CDR1 is MNHEY and CDR2 is SVGEGT. Trimming stripped 8 bases from V and 7 bases from J, with 21 bases between. CDR3 nucleotides: TGTGCCAGCTCCTTAACCTCGGGCTTTACGAATGAGCAGTTCTTC. Translated: CASSLTSGFTNEQFF.

This clonotype came up a few times. The chain is built from TRBV12-5 and TRBJ2-2; 9 bases match TRBD1. CDR1 is LGHNT, CDR2 FRNRAP, per germline. The CDR3 extends over 15 amino acids. With V trimmed by 4 bases and J by 7 bases, 7 bases remained unmatched. The CDR3 is CASGSGGQGFGELFF. The CDR3 DNA is TGTGCTAGTGGTTCTGGAGGACAGGGGTTCGGGGAGCTGTTTTTT.

On this clonotype itself: A much larger clone differs by one base, so this may be a read error. The chain joins TRBV29-1 to TRBJ1-1; D may be TRBD1 (5 bases). Deletions cut 6 bases from V and 6 bases from J, with 23 bases between. CDR1 is SQVTM and CDR2 is ANQGSEA in the germline V gene. The CDR3 extends over 15 amino acids. The chain's CDR3 is CSVRIGASQDAEAFF. The CDR3 DNA reads TGCAGCGTCCGAATAGGGGCGTCTCAGGACGCTGAAGCTTTCTTT.

Here the CDR3 reads CASSLGGMLHSYNEQFF. In DNA, the CDR3 is TGTGCCAGCAGTTTAGGGGGAATGTTACACTCCTACAATGAGCAGTTCTTC. The chain employs TRBV12-3 or TRBV12-4 and TRBJ2-1, with D uncertain. CDR3 length: 17 amino acids. V lost 1 base and J lost 0, with 13 bases in between.

A few counts support this clonotype. The chain has TRBV3-1 and TRBJ2-7; the D gene is possibly TRBD2 (6 bases). The germline CDR1 and CDR2 sequences are LGHDT and YNNKEL (reference sequence). The CDR3 runs to 16 residues. Trimming cost V 4 bases and J 4 bases, with 20 bases left between them. The CDR3 reads CASSRPLGGKRYEQYF. CDR3 DNA: TGTGCCAGCAGCCGCCCCCTCGGCGGGAAACGATACGAGCAGTACTTC.

This sequence joins TRBV7-8 and TRBJ2-1; unclear D gene. Germline loops: CDR1 SGHVS, CDR2 FQNEAQ. This CDR3 comprises 12 residues. The ends were cut back, 5 bases at V and 8 bases at J, with 10 bases in the middle. The CDR3, as DNA: TGTGCCAGCAGCCAGGTAGTGGATGAGCAGTTCTTC. Translated, it gives CASSQVVDEQFF.